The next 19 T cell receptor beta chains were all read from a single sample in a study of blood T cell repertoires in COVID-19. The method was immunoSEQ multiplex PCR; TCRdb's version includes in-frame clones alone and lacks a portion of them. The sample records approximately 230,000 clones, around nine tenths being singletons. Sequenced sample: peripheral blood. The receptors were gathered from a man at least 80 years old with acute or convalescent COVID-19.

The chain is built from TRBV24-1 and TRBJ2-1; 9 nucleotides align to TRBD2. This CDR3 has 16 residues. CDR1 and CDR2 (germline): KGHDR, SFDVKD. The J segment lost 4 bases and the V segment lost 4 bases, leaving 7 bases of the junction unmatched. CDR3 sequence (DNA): TGTGCCACCAGTGACTCCGGGACTAGCTTGTACAATGAGCAGTTCTTC. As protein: CATSDSGTSLYNEQFF.

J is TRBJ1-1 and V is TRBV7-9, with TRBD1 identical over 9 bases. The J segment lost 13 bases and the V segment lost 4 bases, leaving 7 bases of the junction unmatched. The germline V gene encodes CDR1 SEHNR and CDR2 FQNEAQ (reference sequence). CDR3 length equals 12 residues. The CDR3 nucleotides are TGTGCCAGCAGCTCCGGGTCGGGACAGGGTTTCTTT. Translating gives CASSSGSGQGFF.

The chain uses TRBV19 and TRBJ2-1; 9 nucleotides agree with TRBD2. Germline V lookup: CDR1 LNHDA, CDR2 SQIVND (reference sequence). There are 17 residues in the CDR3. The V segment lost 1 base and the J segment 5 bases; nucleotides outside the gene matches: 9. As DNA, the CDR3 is TGTGCCAGTAGTATAGGAGGAGCTAGCGGGAACAACAATGAGCAGTTCTTC. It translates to CASSIGGASGNNNEQFF.

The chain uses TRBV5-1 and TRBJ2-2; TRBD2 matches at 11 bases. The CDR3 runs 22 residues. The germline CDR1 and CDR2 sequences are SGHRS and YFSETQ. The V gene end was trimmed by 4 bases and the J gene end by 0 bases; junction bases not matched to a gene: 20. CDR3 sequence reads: CASSPEWYLAGGQSANTGELFF. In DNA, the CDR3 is TGCGCCAGCAGCCCCGAGTGGTATCTAGCGGGAGGCCAGTCTGCGAACACCGGGGAGCTGTTTTTT.

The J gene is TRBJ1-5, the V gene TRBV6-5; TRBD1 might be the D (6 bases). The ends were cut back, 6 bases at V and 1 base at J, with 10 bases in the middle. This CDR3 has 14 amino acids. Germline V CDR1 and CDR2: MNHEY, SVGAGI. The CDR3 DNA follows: TGTGCCAGCAGCGATGGGACAAGCAATCAGCCCCAGCATTTT. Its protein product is CASSDGTSNQPQHF.

The CDR3 DNA is TGTGCCACCAGTGATTACGGGAGGGCCGGGGGAGATACGCAGTATTTT. Protein: CATSDYGRAGGDTQYF. The chain carries TRBV24-1 and TRBJ2-3, with TRBD2 matching 8 bases. This CDR3 comprises 16 residues. CDR1 and CDR2 (germline): KGHDR, SFDVKD. J lost 5 bases, V lost 2 bases, and 8 bases had no gene match.

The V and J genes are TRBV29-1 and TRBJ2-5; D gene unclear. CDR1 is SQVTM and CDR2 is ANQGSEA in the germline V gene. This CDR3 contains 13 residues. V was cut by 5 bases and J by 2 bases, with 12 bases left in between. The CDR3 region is CSVQTRSQETQYF. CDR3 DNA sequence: TGCAGCGTTCAGACACGATCTCAAGAGACCCAGTACTTC.

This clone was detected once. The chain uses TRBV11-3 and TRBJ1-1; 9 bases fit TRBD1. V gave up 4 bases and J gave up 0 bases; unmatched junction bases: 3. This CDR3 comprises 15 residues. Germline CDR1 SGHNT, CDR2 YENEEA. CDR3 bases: TGTGCCAGCAGCTCCGGGACAGGGATGAACACTGAAGCTTTCTTT. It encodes CASSSGTGMNTEAFF.

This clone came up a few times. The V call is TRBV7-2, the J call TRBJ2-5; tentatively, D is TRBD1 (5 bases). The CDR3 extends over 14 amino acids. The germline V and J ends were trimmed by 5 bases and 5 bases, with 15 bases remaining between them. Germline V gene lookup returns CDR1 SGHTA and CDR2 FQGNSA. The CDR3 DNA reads TGTGCCAGCAGCCCTTCGGGCAGGGCGGAGACCCAGTACTTC. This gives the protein CASSPSGRAETQYF. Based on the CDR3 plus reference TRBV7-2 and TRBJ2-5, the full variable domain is GAGVSQSPSNKVTEKGKDVELRCDPISGHTALYWYRQSLGQGLEFLIYFQGNSAPDKSGLPSDRFSAERTGGSVSTLTIQRTQQEDSAVYLCASSPSGRAETQYFGPGTRLLVL.

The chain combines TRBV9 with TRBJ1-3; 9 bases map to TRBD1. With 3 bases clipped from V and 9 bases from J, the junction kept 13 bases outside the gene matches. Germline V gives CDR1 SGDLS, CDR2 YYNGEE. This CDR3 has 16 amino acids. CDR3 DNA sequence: TGTGCCAGCAGCGCCCGGGACAGGGACACTGCCGGCACCATATATTTT. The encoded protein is CASSARDRDTAGTIYF.

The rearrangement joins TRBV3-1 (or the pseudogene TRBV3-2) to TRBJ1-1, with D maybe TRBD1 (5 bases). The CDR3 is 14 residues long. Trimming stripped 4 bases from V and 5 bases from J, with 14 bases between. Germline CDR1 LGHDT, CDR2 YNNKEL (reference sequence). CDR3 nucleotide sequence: TGTGCCAGCAGCCTAGGACCCGGGGGGACTGAAGCTTTCTTT. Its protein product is CASSLGPGGTEAFF.

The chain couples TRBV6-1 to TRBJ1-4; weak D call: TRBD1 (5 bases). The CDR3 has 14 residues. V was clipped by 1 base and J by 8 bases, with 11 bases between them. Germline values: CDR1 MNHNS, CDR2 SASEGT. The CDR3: CASSEGGEGEKLFF. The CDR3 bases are TGTGCCAGCAGTGAAGGAGGGGAGGGGGAAAAACTGTTTTTT.

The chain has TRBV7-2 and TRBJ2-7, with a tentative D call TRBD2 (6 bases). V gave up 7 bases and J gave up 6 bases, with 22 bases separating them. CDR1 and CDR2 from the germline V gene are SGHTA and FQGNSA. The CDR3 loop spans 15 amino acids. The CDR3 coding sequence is TGTGCCAGCACCCCAGGAGGGTCTGTAGATCGCGAGCAGTACTTC. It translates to CASTPGGSVDREQYF.

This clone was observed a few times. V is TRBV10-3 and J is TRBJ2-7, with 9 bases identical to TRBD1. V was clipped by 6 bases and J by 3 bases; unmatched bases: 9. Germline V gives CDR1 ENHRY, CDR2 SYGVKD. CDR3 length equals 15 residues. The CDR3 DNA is TGTGCCATCAGCGCCCGGACAGGGGCGAGCTACGAGCAGTACTTC. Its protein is CAISARTGASYEQYF.

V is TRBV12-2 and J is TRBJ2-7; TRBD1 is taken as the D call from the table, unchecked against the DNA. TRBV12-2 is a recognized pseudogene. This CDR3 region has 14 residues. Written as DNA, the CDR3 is TGTGCAAGTCGCATTCCCAGGGACTCCTACGAGCAGTACTTC. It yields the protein CASRIPRDSYEQYF.

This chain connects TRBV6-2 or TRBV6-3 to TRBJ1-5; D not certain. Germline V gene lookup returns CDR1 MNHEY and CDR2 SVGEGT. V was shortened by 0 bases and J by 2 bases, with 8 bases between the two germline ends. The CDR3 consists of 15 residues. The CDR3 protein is CASSYSGVGNQPQHF. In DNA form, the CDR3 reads TGTGCCAGCAGTTACTCCGGGGTAGGCAATCAGCCCCAGCATTTT.

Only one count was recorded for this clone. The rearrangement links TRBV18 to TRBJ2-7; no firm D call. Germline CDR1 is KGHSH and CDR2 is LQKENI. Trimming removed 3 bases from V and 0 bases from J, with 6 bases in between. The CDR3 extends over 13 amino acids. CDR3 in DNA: TGTGCCAGCTCACCTGCAGACTCCTACGAGCAGTACTTC. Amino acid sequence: CASSPADSYEQYF.

This CDR3 is CASSRDSLSEQYF. The CDR3 DNA reads as TGTGCCAGCAGCCGGGACTCCCTAAGCGAGCAGTACTTC. J is TRBJ2-7 and V is TRBV12-3 or TRBV12-4; D is perhaps TRBD2 (6 bases). Trimming removed 6 bases from V and 6 bases from J, with 15 bases in between. CDR3 size: 13 residues.

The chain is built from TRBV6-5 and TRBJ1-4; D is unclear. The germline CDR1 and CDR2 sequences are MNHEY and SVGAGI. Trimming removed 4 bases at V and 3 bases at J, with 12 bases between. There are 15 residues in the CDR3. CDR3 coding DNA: TGTGCCAGCAGTTTCTTCCGGGGATCTAATGAAAAACTGTTTTTT. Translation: CASSFFRGSNEKLFF.